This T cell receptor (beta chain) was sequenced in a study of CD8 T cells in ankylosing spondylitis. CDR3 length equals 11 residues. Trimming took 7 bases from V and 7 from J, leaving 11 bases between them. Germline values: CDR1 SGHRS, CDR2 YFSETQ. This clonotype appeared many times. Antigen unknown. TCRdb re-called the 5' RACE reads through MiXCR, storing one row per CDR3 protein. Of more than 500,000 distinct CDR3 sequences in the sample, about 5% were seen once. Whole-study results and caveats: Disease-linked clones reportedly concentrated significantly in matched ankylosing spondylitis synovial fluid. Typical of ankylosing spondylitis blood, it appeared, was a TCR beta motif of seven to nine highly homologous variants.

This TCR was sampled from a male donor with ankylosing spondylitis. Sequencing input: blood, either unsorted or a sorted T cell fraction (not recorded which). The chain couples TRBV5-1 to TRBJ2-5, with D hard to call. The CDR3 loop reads CASSATGTQYF. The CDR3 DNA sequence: TGCGCCAGCTCTGCTACGGGGACCCAGTACTTC.